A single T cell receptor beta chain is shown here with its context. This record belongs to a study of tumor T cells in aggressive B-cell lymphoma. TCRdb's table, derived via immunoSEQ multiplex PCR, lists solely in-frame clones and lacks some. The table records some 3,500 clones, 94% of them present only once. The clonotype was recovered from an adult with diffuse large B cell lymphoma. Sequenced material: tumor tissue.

CDR3 in DNA: TGTGCCAGCTCAGTGACTAGCGGCACCCTGGGGACCCAGTACTTC. Translation gives CASSVTSGTLGTQYF. J is TRBJ2-5 and V is TRBV18; 9 bases are shared with TRBD2. The germline CDR1 and CDR2 sequences are KGHSH and LQKENI. This CDR3 region has 15 residues. Losses at the gene ends were 5 bases for V and 7 bases for J; bases not matched to a gene: 11.